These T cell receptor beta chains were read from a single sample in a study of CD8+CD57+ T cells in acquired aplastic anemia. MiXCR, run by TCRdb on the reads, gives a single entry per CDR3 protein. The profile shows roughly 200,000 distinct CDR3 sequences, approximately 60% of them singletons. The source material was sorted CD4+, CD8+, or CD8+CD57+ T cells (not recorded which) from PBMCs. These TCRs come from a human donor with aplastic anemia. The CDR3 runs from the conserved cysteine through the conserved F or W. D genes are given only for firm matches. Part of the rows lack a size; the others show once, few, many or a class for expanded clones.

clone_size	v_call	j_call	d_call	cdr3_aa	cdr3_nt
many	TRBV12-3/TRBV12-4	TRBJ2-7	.	CASKGGYEQYF	TGTGCCAGCAAAGGGGGCTACGAGCAGTACTTC
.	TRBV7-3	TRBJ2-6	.	CASSFHGPGANVLTF	TGTGCCAGCAGCTTCCACGGACCTGGGGCCAACGTCCTGACTTTC
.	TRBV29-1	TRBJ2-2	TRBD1	CSALGTGGYTGELFF	TGCAGTGCTTTAGGGACAGGGGGTTACACCGGGGAGCTGTTTTTT
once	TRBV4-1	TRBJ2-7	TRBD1	CASSQLGTGRYEQYF	TGCGCCAGCAGCCAATTAGGGACAGGGCGCTACGAGCAGTACTTC
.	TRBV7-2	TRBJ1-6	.	CASSLAGRTPNSPLHF	TGTGCCAGCAGCTTAGCTGGACGGACGCCTAATTCACCCCTCCACTTT
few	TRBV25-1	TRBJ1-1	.	CASSSGATNTEAFF	TGTGCCAGCAGCTCTGGGGCGACGAACACTGAAGCTTTCTTT
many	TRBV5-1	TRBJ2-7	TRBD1	CASSGQGSYEQYF	TGCGCCAGCAGCGGACAGGGATCCTACGAGCAGTACTTC
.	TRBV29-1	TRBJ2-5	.	CSVVGVLGETQYF	TGCAGCGTTGTGGGGGTACTCGGGGAGACCCAGTACTTC
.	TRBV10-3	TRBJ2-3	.	CAISGHSDTQYF	TGTGCCATCAGTGGACATTCAGATACGCAGTATTTT
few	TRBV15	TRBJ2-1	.	CATSTKGGEQFF	TGTGCCACCAGCACTAAGGGGGGTGAGCAGTTCTTC
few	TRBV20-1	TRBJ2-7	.	CSAMTDSYEQYF	TGCAGTGCTATGACAGACTCCTACGAGCAGTACTTC
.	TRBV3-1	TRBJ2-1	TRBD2	CASSQGSGGANEQFF	TGTGCCAGCAGCCAAGGGAGCGGGGGGGCCAATGAGCAGTTCTTC
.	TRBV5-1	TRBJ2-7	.	CASSWGTGPEQYF	TGCGCCAGCAGCTGGGGTACGGGACCCGAGCAGTACTTC
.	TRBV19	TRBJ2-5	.	CASSITRGGQETQYF	TGTGCCAGTAGTATAACGAGGGGGGGGCAAGAGACCCAGTACTTC
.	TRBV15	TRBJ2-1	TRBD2	CATSSSSSGLADYNEQFF	TGTGCCACCAGCAGCTCCAGCTCGGGACTAGCGGACTACAATGAGCAGTTCTTC
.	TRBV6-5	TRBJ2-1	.	CASRLPGNEQFF	TGTGCCAGCAGACTACCAGGCAATGAGCAGTTCTTC
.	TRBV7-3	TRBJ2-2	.	CASSLGPRNLNGELFF	TGTGCCAGCAGCTTAGGCCCCCGCAATTTAAACGGGGAGCTGTTTTTT
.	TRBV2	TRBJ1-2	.	CAIPYDGYTF	TGTGCCATCCCCTACGATGGCTACACCTTC
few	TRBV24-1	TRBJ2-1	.	CATSDFGRDEQFF	TGTGCCACCAGTGATTTCGGCAGGGATGAGCAGTTCTTC
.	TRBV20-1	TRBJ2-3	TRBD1	CSARGPQGFGDTQYF	TGCAGTGCTAGAGGTCCACAGGGGTTTGGAGATACGCAGTATTTT
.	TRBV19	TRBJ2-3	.	CASSMSTDTQYF	TGTGCCAGTAGTATGAGCACAGATACGCAGTATTTT
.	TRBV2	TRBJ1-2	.	CASRDSTNYGYTF	TGTGCCAGCAGGGACAGTACTAACTATGGCTACACCTTC
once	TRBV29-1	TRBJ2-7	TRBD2	CSVRTSGSYEQYF	TGCAGCGTGAGGACTAGCGGGAGCTACGAGCAGTACTTC
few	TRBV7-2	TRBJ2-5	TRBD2	CASSLILAGGKEYF	TGTGCCAGCAGCCTCATACTAGCGGGAGGAAAGGAGTACTTC
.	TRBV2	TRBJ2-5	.	CARNGQAYQETQYF	TGTGCCAGAAATGGGCAAGCGTACCAAGAGACCCAGTACTTC
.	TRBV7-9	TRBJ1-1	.	CASSLETGQKNTEAFF	TGTGCCAGCAGCTTAGAAACAGGACAAAAGAACACTGAAGCTTTCTTT
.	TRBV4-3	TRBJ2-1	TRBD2	CASSQEGPAGGSNEQFF	TGCGCCAGCAGCCAAGAGGGGCCAGCGGGGGGTTCGAATGAGCAGTTCTTC
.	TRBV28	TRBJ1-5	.	CASSFPPVNSNQPQHF	TGTGCCAGCAGTTTCCCTCCGGTAAATAGCAATCAGCCCCAGCATTTT
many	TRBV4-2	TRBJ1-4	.	CASSQEAELLFF	TGTGCCAGCAGCCAAGAGGCAGAGCTACTGTTTTTT
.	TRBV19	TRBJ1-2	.	CASSPEGVYGYTF	TGTGCCAGTAGTCCCGAGGGGGTCTATGGCTACACCTTC
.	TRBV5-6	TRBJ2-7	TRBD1	CASLQGSGEQYF	TGTGCCAGCCTACAGGGGTCAGGCGAGCAGTACTTC
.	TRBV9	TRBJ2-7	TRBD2	CASSVGLAPSYEQYF	TGTGCCAGCAGCGTCGGACTAGCGCCCTCCTACGAGCAGTACTTC
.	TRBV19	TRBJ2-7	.	CASKGTAYEQYF	TGTGCCAGTAAGGGCACTGCCTACGAGCAGTACTTC
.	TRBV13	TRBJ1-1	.	CASSPDRGWTEAFF	TGTGCCAGCAGCCCCGACCGAGGATGGACTGAAGCTTTCTTT
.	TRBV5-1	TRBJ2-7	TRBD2	CASSLISGGGYEQYF	TGCGCCAGCAGCTTGATCAGCGGGGGTGGTTACGAGCAGTACTTC
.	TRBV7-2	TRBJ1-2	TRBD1	CASSLGQGKYGYTF	TGTGCCAGCAGCTTGGGACAGGGGAAGTATGGCTACACCTTC
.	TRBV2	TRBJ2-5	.	CASSSPGEAETTQYF	TGTGCCAGCAGCTCCCCAGGCGAGGCCGAGACGACCCAGTACTTC
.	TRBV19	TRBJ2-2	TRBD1	CASRGTGGTGELFF	TGTGCCAGTAGAGGGACAGGGGGCACCGGGGAGCTGTTTTTT
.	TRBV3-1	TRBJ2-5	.	CASSQKVGRTQETQYF	TGTGCCAGCAGCCAGAAGGTGGGGCGAACCCAAGAGACCCAGTACTTC
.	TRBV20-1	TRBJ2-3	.	CSELVRGSTDTQYF	TGCAGCGAGTTGGTGCGGGGCAGCACAGATACGCAGTATTTT
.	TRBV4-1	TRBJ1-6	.	CASSQEGQGGEALHF	TGCGCCAGCAGCCAAGAGGGGCAGGGCGGTGAGGCCCTCCACTTT
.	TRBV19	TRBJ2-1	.	CASGVSGLTYNEQFF	TGTGCCAGTGGGGTTTCGGGATTGACCTACAATGAGCAGTTCTTC
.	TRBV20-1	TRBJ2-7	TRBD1	CSAPGGGGGQGNPKQYF	TGCAGTGCCCCTGGGGGGGGGGGGGGACAGGGTAATCCCAAGCAGTACTTC
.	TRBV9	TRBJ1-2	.	CASSVAGTGYGYTF	TGTGCCAGCAGCGTCGCCGGGACCGGTTATGGCTACACCTTC
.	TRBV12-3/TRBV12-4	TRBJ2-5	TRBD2	CASSISPAGFQETQYF	TGTGCCAGCAGTATTTCTCCAGCGGGGTTCCAAGAGACCCAGTACTTC
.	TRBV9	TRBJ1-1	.	CASSRALMNTEAFF	TGTGCCAGCAGCCGGGCGTTGATGAACACTGAAGCTTTCTTT
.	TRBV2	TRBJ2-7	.	CASSEDSKWAYEQYF	TGTGCCAGCAGTGAAGACAGTAAGTGGGCCTACGAGCAGTACTTC
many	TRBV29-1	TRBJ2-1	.	CSVEGVGLGGFF	TGCAGCGTTGAAGGCGTCGGCCTTGGGGGGTTCTTC
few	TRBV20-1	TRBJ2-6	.	CSATLTRAASGANVLTF	TGCAGTGCTACCCTAACCAGGGCTGCCTCTGGGGCCAACGTCCTGACTTTC
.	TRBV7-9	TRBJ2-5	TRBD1	CASSRRDSSQETQYF	TGTGCCAGCAGCCGCAGGGACAGTTCACAAGAGACCCAGTACTTC